The present T cell receptor (beta chain) was sequenced within a study of OX40 agonist ivuxolimab in advanced cancers. About the study: Eligibility rules accepted prior anti-PD-1, anti-PD-L1 or anti-CTLA-4 therapy, and 30% to 40% had some.

Patients with autoimmune history or systemic immunosuppression were excluded. This CDR3 region has 17 residues. V shed 5 bases, J shed 5 bases, and the junction held 14 bases outside the gene matches. Germline-derived CDR1 and CDR2 are MDHEN and SYDVKM. TCRdb keeps only in-frame clones here, not all; method: immunoSEQ multiplex PCR. In the table there are about 79,000 clones, 91% of which are singletons. The clonotype originates from an adult with an advanced solid tumor such as melanoma, head and neck, liver or kidney cancer. Here the sequenced sample was CD4+ or CD8+ T cells sorted from blood, taken in a trial of the OX40 agonist ivuxolimab. V is TRBV28 and J is TRBJ2-7, with TRBD2 matching 11 bases. Here the CDR3 reads CASSAGTSGLIYHEQYF. The CDR3 region has the DNA TGTGCCAGCAGTGCCGGGACTAGCGGTCTTATTTACCACGAGCAGTACTTC.